The 2 T cell receptor beta chains listed next were all sequenced from one sample in a study of cytomegalovirus exposure and HLA in healthy donors (dated by TCRdb to about 2017). Library preparation used the immunoSEQ multiplex PCR assay. TCRdb limited this immuneACCESS table to in-frame rearrangements with V and J called. A share of clones is missing; checked studies link under half to unresolved V genes, and the rest is unexplained. Here the sample has about 88,000 clones; around 82% occur a single time. The biggest ten clones account for over 10% of the sample. The sample was PBMCs. These receptors were taken from a woman between 18 and 30 years old in good health and CMV-seropositive.

The chain recombines TRBV18 with TRBJ1-6; 8 nucleotides align to TRBD1. CDR1 and CDR2 (germline): KGHSH, LQKENI. The CDR3 is made up of 15 amino acids. V was pared by 3 bases and J by 10 bases, with 8 bases of the junction left unmatched. The CDR3 DNA is TGTGCCAGCTCACCGGAAGGACAGGGATGGTCACCCCTCCACTTT. Its protein product is CASSPEGQGWSPLHF.

The chain uses TRBV10-1 and TRBJ1-5, with 10 nucleotides matching TRBD1. V shed 2 bases, J shed 11 bases, and the junction held 0 bases outside the gene matches. There are 12 residues in the CDR3. CDR1 is WNHNN and CDR2 is SYGVQD in the germline V gene (reference sequence). This chain's CDR3 is CASSEGTGAQHF. The DNA for the CDR3 is TGCGCCAGCAGTGAGGGGACAGGGGCCCAGCATTTT.